This TCR beta chain emerged from a study of T cells in Graves' hyperthyroidism and ophthalmopathy (dated by TCRdb to 2018 to 2020). General notes on the study: Peripheral blood samples were taken at initial diagnosis, before any treatment was given. The paper reports TCR Vbeta CDR3 sequencing of more than 120 peripheral blood samples: under 45 ophthalmopathy, around 80 hyperthyroidism and approximately 17 progressor patients. Thyroid tissue and blood T-cell repertoires from several Graves' hyperthyroidism patients were also compared in the study. For training and testing, the approximately 92 patients in the discovery cohort were randomly divided in a 7:3 ratio. After sampling, hyperthyroidism patients received methimazole starting at 30 mg daily, and ophthalmopathy patients received high-dose intravenous methylprednisolone. To identify TCR V-J signatures that set the groups apart, the researchers used a discovery cohort of approximately 98 patients, made up of 43 with Graves' ophthalmopathy and some 58 with stable Graves' hyperthyroidism. An independent validation cohort of around 19 hyperthyroidism patients and 15 or so patients who later progressed to ophthalmopathy tested prospective prediction of ophthalmopathy.

TCR beta CDR3 regions were amplified from RNA transcripts. A first-round RT-PCR of the TCR CDR3 used the HTBI primer set with the Qiagen OneStep RT-PCR kit. The libraries were constructed in a second round of multiplex PCR and then size-selected and purified. Paired-end sequencing of the libraries was performed with 100 bp reads on an Illumina HiSeq2000. The paper's processing steps were these. SOAPnuke was used to process the raw data, with reads discarded if the reads contained adapters or uncalled bases, had a mean Phred below 15, or lacked an exact constant-primer or identifier match. COPE v1.2.5 was used to merge high-quality paired reads, and clonotypes were defined as unique nucleotide sequences. MiTCR v1.1 was used to align clonotypes to the IMGT TRBV, TRBD and TRBJ reference segments. Analysis was restricted to V-J combinations with a frequency above 0.0001, which covered 98% to 99.2% of repertoires. A TCS score was defined as the ratio between F50 (clonal expansion) and ExV (chaos), using BLOSUM62-based TCRdist between CDR3 peptides within each V-J. Welch's t-statistics and random forest reduced 514 V-J features to about 13, which were used in a naive Bayes classifier (R e1071). TCRdb passed the public sequencing reads through fastp at Q25 and MiXCR, retaining productive beta sequences. Rows are unified per CDR3 protein, each entry keeping the most common DNA and genes. The V and J calls come from TCRdb's annotation, not from the publication. This sample gives about half a million distinct CDR3 sequences in total; approximately 23% of them show up just once. The ten largest clonotypes hold around 50% of the sample.

Taken from cysteine to phenylalanine, the CDR3 has 16 residues. The retained sequence is limited to the CDR3, 48 bases, with the frame set at the first base. Reading the germline V gene gives CDR1 SGHRS and CDR2 YFSETQ. Trimming at the junction amounts to 1 base on V and 5 bases on J, and the germline ends lie 19 bases apart. Notes on this clonotype: This clone's antigen is unknown. No much larger clonotype is one base removed from it; base qualities were not supplied.

Ophthalmopathy patients had moderately to severely active disease, Clinical Activity Score of at least 3, NOSPECS grade of at least 4, and duration under 3 months. Patients with uncontrolled infections, other autoimmune diseases, pregnancy or lactation were excluded. Diagnoses relied on clinical symptoms, serum thyroxine and TRAb, thyroid ultrasound and orbital computed tomography. PBMCs were isolated from more than 9 ml of fresh peripheral blood by Ficoll-Paque density gradient centrifugation. Total RNA was extracted with Trizol reagent, and quality was checked on an Agilent 2100 Bioanalyzer. Here is what the overall study found, with its caveats: In cross-validation, a model built on a 13 V-J signature told ophthalmopathy apart from stable hyperthyroidism with roughly 87% sensitivity and about 81% specificity, and in testing the same model reached 80%/75%. Blood samples also contained most of the expanded thyroid clonotypes (frequency above 0.001), which suggests that blood repertoires may reflect thyroid immune responses. During validation, the model predicted progression to ophthalmopathy a median of around six months ahead of onset, with almost 71% sensitivity and less than 85% specificity. Sample size was not statistically predetermined, and blinding of investigators to group allocation was not performed.

The TCR sequence derives from a woman aged 70-85 years with Graves' ophthalmopathy. Sequencing was performed on blood. The V gene is TRBV5-1 and the J gene is TRBJ2-7, and TRBD1 may be the D gene, going by 6 matching bases. The bases are TGCGCCAGCAGCTTGAGTATCAGGGGCCAAGTCGACGAGCAGTACTTC. This is translated as CASSLSIRGQVDEQYF.